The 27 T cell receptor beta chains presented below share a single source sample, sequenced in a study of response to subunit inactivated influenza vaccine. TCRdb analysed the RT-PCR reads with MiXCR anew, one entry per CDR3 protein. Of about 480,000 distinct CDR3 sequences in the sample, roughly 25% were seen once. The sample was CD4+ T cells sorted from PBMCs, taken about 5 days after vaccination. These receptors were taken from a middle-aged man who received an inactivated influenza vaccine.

The CDR3 DNA is TGTGCCAGCAGCTTAGGACAGTTCAGCACCGGGGAGCTGTTTTTT. It yields the protein CASSLGQFSTGELFF. V usage is TRBV7-2 and J usage is TRBJ2-2, with a tentative D call TRBD1 (5 bases). This CDR3 contains 15 residues. Trimming took 1 base from V and 4 from J, leaving 10 bases between them. Germline CDR1 SGHTA, CDR2 FQGNSA.

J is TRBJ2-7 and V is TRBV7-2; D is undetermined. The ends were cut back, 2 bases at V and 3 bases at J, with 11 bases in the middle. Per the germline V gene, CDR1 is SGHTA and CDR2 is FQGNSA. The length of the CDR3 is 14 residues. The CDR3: CASSLLAENYEQYF. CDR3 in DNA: TGTGCCAGCAGCTTATTGGCAGAGAACTACGAGCAGTACTTC. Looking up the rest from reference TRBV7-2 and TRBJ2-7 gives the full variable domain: GAGVSQSPSNKVTEKGKDVELRCDPISGHTALYWYRQSLGQGLEFLIYFQGNSAPDKSGLPSDRFSAERTGGSVSTLTIQRTQQEDSAVYLCASSLLAENYEQYFGPGTRLTVT.

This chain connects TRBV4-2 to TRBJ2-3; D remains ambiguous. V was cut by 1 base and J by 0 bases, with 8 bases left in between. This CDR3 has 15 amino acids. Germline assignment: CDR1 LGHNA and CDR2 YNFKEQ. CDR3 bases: TGTGCCAGCAGCCAAGTTACAGCTAGCACAGATACGCAGTATTTT. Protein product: CASSQVTASTDTQYF.

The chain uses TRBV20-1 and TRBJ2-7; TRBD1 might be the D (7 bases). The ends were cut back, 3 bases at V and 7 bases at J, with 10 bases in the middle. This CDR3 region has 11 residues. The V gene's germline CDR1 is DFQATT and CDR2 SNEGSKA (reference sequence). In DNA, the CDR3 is TGCAGTGCTAGCAGGGGGGTTGAGCAGTACTTC. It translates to CSASRGVEQYF.

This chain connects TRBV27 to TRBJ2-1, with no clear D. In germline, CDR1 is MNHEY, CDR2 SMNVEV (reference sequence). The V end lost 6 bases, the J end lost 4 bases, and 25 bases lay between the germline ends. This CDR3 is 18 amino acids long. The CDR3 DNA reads TGTGCCAGCAGCGATGCCAACGGGTCCTTAAGGGTTTACAATGAGCAGTTCTTC. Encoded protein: CASSDANGSLRVYNEQFF.

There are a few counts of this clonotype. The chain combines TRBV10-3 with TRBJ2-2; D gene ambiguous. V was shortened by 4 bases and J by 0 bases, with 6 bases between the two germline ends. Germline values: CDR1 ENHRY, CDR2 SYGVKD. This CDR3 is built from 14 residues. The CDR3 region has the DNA TGTGCCATCAGTGGGAGAGCGAACACCGGGGAGCTGTTTTTT. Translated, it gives CAISGRANTGELFF.

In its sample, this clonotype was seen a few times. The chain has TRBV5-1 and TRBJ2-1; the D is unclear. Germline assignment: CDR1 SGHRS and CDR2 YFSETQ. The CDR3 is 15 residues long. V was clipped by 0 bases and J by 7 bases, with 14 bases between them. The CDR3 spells CASSLVSGRRNEQFF. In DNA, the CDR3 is TGCGCCAGCAGCTTGGTGTCAGGCAGGAGAAATGAGCAGTTCTTC. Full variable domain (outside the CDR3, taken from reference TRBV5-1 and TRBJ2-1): KAGVTQTPRYLIKTRGQQVTLSCSPISGHRSVSWYQQTPGQGLQFLFEYFSETQRNKGNFPGRFSGRQFSNSRSEMNVSTLELGDSALYLCASSLVSGRRNEQFFGPGTRLTVL.

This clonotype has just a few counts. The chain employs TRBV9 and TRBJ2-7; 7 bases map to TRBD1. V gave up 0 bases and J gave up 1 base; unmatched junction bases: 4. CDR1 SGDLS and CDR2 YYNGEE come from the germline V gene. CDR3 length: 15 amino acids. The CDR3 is CASSVGQGTSYEQYF. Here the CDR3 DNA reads TGTGCCAGCAGCGTAGGACAGGGAACTTCCTACGAGCAGTACTTC. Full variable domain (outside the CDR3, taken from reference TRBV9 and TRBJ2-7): DSGVTQTPKHLITATGQRVTLRCSPRSGDLSVYWYQQSLDQGLQFLIQYYNGEERAKGNILERFSAQQFPDLHSELNLSSLELGDSALYFCASSVGQGTSYEQYFGPGTRLTVT.

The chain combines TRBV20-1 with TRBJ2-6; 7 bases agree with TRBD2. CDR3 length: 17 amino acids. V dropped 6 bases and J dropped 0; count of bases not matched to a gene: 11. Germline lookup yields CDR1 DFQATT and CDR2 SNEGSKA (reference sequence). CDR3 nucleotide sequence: TGCAGTGCCATTAAGGCGGGAGACCGCTCTGGGGCCAACGTCCTGACTTTC. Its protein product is CSAIKAGDRSGANVLTF.

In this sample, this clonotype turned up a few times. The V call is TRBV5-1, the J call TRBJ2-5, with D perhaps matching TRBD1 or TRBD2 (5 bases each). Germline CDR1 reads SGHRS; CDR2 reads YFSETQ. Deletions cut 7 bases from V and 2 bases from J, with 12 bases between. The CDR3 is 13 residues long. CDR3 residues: CASGAGPQETQYF. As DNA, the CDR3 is TGCGCCAGCGGGGCGGGTCCTCAAGAGACCCAGTACTTC.

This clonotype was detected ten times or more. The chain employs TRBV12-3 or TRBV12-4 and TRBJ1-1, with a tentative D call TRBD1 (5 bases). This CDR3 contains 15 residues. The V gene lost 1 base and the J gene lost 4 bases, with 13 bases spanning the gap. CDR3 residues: CASSLVGGAGTEAFF. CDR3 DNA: TGTGCCAGCAGTTTAGTAGGAGGGGCTGGCACTGAAGCTTTCTTT.

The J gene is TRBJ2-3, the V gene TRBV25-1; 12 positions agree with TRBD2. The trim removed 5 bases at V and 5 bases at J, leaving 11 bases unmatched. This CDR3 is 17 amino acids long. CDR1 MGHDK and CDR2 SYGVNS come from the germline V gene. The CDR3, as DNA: TGTGCCAGCAGTAGGCGACTAGCGGGAGAGGTCGGAGATACGCAGTATTTT. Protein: CASSRRLAGEVGDTQYF.

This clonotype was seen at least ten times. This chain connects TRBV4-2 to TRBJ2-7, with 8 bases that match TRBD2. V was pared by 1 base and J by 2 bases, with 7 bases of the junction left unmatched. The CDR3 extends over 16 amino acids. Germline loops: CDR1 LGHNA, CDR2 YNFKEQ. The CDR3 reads CASSQVGGTRPYEQYF. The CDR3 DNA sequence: TGTGCCAGCAGCCAAGTAGGCGGGACTAGGCCCTACGAGCAGTACTTC.

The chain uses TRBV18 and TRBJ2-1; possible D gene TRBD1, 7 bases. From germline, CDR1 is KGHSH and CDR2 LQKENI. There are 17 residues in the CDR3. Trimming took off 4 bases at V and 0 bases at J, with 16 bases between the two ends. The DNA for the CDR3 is TGTGCCAGCTCACAAAGACAGGGAGGCAACTCCTACAATGAGCAGTTCTTC. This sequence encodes CASSQRQGGNSYNEQFF.

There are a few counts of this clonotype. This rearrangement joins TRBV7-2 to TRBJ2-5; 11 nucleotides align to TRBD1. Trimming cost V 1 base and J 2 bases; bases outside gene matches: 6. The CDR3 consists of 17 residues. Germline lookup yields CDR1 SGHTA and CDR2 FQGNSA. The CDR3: CASSLVGGTGGQETQYF. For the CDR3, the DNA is TGTGCCAGCAGCTTAGTTGGTGGGACAGGGGGGCAAGAGACCCAGTACTTC.

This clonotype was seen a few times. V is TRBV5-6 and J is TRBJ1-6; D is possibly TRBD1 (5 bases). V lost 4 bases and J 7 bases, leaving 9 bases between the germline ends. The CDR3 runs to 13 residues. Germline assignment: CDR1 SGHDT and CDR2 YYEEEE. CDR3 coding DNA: TGTGCCAGCAGCGGCAGGGTAAATTCACCCCTCCACTTT. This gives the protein CASSGRVNSPLHF.

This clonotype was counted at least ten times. The CDR3, as DNA: TGTGCCAGCAGCTTAGAGAGGGCAGATACGCAGTATTTT. Translated: CASSLERADTQYF. The V and J genes are TRBV5-5 and TRBJ2-3; the D gene is possibly TRBD2 (5 bases). The CDR3 sequence is 13 residues long. The V gene lost 2 bases and the J gene lost 4 bases, with 8 bases spanning the gap. Germline-derived CDR1 and CDR2 are SGHKS and YYEKEE (reference sequence).

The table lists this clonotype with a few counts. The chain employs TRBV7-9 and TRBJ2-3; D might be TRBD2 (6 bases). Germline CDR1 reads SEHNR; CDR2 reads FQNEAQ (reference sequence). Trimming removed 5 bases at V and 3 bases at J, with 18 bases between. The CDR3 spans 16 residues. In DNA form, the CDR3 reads TGTGCCAGCAGCCCGCTGGTGGCGGGATTGACAGATACGCAGTATTTT. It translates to CASSPLVAGLTDTQYF.

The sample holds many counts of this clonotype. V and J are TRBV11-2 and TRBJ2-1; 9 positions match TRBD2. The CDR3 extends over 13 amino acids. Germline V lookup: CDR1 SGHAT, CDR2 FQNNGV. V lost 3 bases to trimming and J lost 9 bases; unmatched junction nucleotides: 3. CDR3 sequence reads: CASSFSGRGEQFF. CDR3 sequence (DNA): TGTGCCAGCAGCTTTAGCGGGAGAGGTGAGCAGTTCTTC. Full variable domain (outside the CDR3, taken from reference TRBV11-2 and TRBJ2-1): EAGVAQSPRYKIIEKRQSVAFWCNPISGHATLYWYQQILGQGPKLLIQFQNNGVVDDSQLPKDRFSAERLKGVDSTLKIQPAKLEDSAVYLCASSFSGRGEQFFGPGTRLTVL.

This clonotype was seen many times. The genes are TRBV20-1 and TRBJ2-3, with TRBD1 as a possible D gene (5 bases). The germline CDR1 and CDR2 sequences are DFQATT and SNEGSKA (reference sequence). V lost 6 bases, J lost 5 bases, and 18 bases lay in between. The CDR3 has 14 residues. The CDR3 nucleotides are TGCAGTGCGGGCAGGGTTGTCGTTATAGATACGCAGTATTTT. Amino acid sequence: CSAGRVVVIDTQYF.

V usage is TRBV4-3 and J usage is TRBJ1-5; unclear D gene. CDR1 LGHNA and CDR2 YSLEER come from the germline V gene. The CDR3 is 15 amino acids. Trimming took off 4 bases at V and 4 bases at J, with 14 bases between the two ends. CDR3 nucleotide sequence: TGCGCCAGCAGCCCTCGACATGCCCCAAATCAGCCCCAGCATTTT. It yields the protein CASSPRHAPNQPQHF.

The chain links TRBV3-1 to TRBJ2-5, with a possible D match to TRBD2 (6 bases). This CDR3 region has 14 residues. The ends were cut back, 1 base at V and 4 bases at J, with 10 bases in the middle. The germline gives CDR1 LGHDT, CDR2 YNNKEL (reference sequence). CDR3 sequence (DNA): TGTGCCAGCAGCCAAGGGACTAATCTAGAGACCCAGTACTTC. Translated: CASSQGTNLETQYF.

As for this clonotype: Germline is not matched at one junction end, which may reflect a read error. Written as DNA, the CDR3 is TGCGCCAGCAGCGCCTGGGACAGACCCCAAGAGAACCAGTACTTC. This sequence encodes CASSAWDRPQENQYF. V usage is TRBV5-1 and J usage is TRBJ2-5, with 7 bases fitting TRBD1. The CDR3 runs 15 residues. Germline V gene lookup returns CDR1 SGHRS and CDR2 YFSETQ.

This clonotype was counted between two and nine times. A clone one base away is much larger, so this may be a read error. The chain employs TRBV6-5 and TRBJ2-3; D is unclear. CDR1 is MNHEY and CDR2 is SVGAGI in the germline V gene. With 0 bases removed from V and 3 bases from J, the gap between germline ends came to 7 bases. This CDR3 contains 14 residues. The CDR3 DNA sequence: TGTGCCAGCAGTTACTCGGACGGGACAGATACGCAGTATTTT. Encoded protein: CASSYSDGTDTQYF.

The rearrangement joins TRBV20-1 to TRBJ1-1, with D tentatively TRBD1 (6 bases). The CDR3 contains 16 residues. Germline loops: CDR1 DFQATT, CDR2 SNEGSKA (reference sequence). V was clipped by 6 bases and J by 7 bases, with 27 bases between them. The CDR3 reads CSALPALGGANYEAFF. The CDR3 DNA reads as TGCAGTGCACTACCCGCCCTCGGGGGCGCTAACTATGAAGCTTTCTTT.

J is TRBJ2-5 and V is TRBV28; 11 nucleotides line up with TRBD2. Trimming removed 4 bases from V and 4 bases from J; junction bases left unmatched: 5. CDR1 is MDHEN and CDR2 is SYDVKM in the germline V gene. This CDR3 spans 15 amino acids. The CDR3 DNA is TGTGCCAGCAGTTCGGGACTAGCGGTTCGAGAGACCCAGTACTTC. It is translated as CASSSGLAVRETQYF.

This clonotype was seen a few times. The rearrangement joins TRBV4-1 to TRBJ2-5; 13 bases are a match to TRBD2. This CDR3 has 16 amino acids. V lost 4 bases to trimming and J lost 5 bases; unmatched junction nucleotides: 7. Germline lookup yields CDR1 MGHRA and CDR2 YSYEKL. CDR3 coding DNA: TGCGCCAGCAGCCCAGCCGGGACTAGCGGGGTGGAGACCCAGTACTTC. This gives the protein CASSPAGTSGVETQYF.